These 27 T cell receptor beta chains were all obtained from the same sample, sequenced in a study of shared clonotypes between healthy human individuals. Profiling relied on immunoSEQ multiplex PCR, and the TCRdb table lists in-frame clones only, not all of them. This sample has around 500,000 clones, with around three quarters found just once. Sequencing used PBMCs. The receptors originated from a woman in her forties in good health. Some clones in this sample may be carry-over from other donors' samples.

The chain combines TRBV7-8 with TRBJ2-7; D is perhaps TRBD1 or TRBD2 (5 bases each). The length of the CDR3 is 15 residues. CDR1 is SGHVS and CDR2 is FQNEAQ in the germline V gene. V was pared by 1 base and J by 6 bases, with 16 bases between. Here the CDR3 DNA reads TGTGCCAGCAGCTTAGTGTTGGGGGAGACGGGCGAGCAGTACTTC. Translation: CASSLVLGETGEQYF.

This clone was counted a single time. The chain employs TRBV4-1 and TRBJ2-1; 9 bases fit TRBD2. V lost 4 bases, J lost 0 bases, and 4 bases stayed unmatched. Looked up from germline, CDR1 is MGHRA and CDR2 is YSYEKL. This CDR3 comprises 16 residues. The CDR3 coding sequence is TGCGCCAGCAGCCGACTAGCGGCAAGCTCCTACAATGAGCAGTTCTTC. Its translation is CASSRLAASSYNEQFF.

The rearrangement uses TRBV18 and TRBJ2-1, with 8 bases matching TRBD1. Germline CDR1 is KGHSH and CDR2 is LQKENI. J was trimmed by 8 bases and V by 6 bases; bases with no gene match: 15. The CDR3 consists of 16 residues. CDR3 sequence (DNA): TGTGCCAGCTCCCTCACGACCAGGGGGCCGGACGATGAGCAGTTCTTC. Protein: CASSLTTRGPDDEQFF.

About this clone itself: Other DNA variants within this sample encode the same CDR3. The gene calls are TRBV30 and TRBJ1-3; D is ambiguous. Germline V lookup: CDR1 GTSNPN, CDR2 SVGIG (reference sequence). The CDR3 is 10 residues long. The V gene lost 5 bases and the J gene lost 1 base, with 0 bases spanning the gap. The CDR3 reads CAWSGNTIYF. The CDR3 DNA reads as TGTGCCTGGTCTGGAAACACCATATATTTT.

In its sample, this clone was seen a few times. The gene calls are TRBV25-1 and TRBJ1-1; TRBD1 is a possible D gene (5 bases). CDR1 and CDR2 (germline): MGHDK, SYGVNS. This CDR3 is 14 amino acids long. V was clipped by 5 bases and J by 1 base, with 11 bases between them. The CDR3 loop is CASSNPGRNTEAFF. In DNA, the CDR3 is TGTGCCAGCAGTAACCCGGGACGGAACACTGAAGCTTTCTTT. The variable domain in full, with the rest retrieved from reference TRBV25-1 and TRBJ1-1, is EADIYQTPRYLVIGTGKKITLECSQTMGHDKMYWYQQDPGMELHLIHYSYGVNSTEKGDLSSESTVSRIRTEHFPLTLESARPSHTSQYLCASSNPGRNTEAFFGQGTRLTVV.

The chain joins TRBV28 to TRBJ2-1, with 11 bases that match TRBD1. V lost 6 bases and J lost 14; bases outside the gene matches: 3. Per the germline V gene, CDR1 is MDHEN and CDR2 is SYDVKM. The CDR3 has 11 amino acids. The CDR3 DNA reads as TGTGCCAGCAGAGGGACAGGGGGGGAGTTCTTC. Translation: CASRGTGGEFF.

The chain has TRBV18 and TRBJ1-1; D is perhaps TRBD1 (5 bases). The germline gives CDR1 KGHSH, CDR2 LQKENI. The CDR3 has 13 amino acids. V was trimmed by 8 bases and J by 7 bases, leaving 17 bases between them. This CDR3 is CASSVGAGNEAFF. In DNA, the CDR3 is TGTGCCAGCAGCGTAGGGGCAGGCAATGAAGCTTTCTTT.

This clone showed up many times. The rearrangement links TRBV5-1 to TRBJ2-5, with 9 bases fitting TRBD2. The V gene end was trimmed by 5 bases and the J gene end by 1 base; junction bases not matched to a gene: 3. The CDR3 consists of 14 residues. Germline-derived CDR1 and CDR2 are SGHRS and YFSETQ. The CDR3 DNA reads TGCGCCAGCAGACCGACTAGCGGCCAAGAGACCCAGTACTTC. Protein sequence: CASRPTSGQETQYF.

This rearrangement joins TRBV25-1 to TRBJ2-7; no firm D call. This CDR3 has 14 amino acids. Germline CDR1 reads MGHDK; CDR2 reads SYGVNS. The V end was cut by 4 bases, the J end by 2 bases, with 12 bases between. This chain's CDR3 is CASSGVPLAYEQYF. The CDR3 DNA reads TGTGCCAGCAGTGGAGTCCCGCTAGCCTACGAGCAGTACTTC.

Remarks on this clone: This sample also contains other DNA sequences that code for the same CDR3. For the CDR3, the DNA is TGTGCCAGCAGTGAGGGGACAGGTAGCGTGGATACGCAGTATTTT. This gives the protein CASSEGTGSVDTQYF. The chain recombines TRBV6-1 with TRBJ2-3; 8 bases match TRBD1. The V gene's germline CDR1 is MNHNS and CDR2 SASEGT. Trimming at V came to 3 bases and at J to 6 bases, leaving 8 bases not matched to a gene. The CDR3 has 15 residues.

The chain employs TRBV11-3 and TRBJ2-3; the match to TRBD2 covers 8 bases. The trim removed 1 base at V and 0 bases at J, leaving 6 bases unmatched. CDR1 is SGHNT, CDR2 YENEEA, per germline. The CDR3 consists of 17 residues. CDR3 region: CASSLGTSGPSTDTQYF. The CDR3 bases are TGTGCCAGCAGCTTAGGCACTAGCGGTCCTAGCACAGATACGCAGTATTTT.

CDR3: CASSLGGSTYEQYF. CDR3 nucleotide sequence: TGCGCCAGCAGCTTGGGGGGCTCTACCTACGAGCAGTACTTC. The genes are TRBV5-1 and TRBJ2-7, with D tentatively TRBD1 (5 bases). CDR1 is SGHRS and CDR2 is YFSETQ in the germline V gene. V lost 0 bases, J lost 2 bases, and 9 bases lay in between. This CDR3 is built from 14 residues.

The chain employs TRBV28 and TRBJ1-2; D might be TRBD1 (6 bases). Trimming removed 1 base at V and 7 bases at J, with 16 bases between. The CDR3 spans 15 residues. Germline V gene sequence: CDR1 MDHEN, CDR2 SYDVKM. The CDR3 DNA is TGTGCCAGCAGTTTATCAGGGGCCGCTAAGGTTGGCTACACCTTC. Translated: CASSLSGAAKVGYTF.

This rearrangement joins TRBV29-1 to TRBJ2-1; D is perhaps TRBD1 or TRBD2 (5 bases each). V was clipped by 4 bases and J by 8 bases, with 18 bases between them. Germline V gene data show CDR1 as SQVTM and CDR2 as ANQGSEA. The CDR3 is made up of 14 amino acids. The CDR3 loop reads CSVVRGRGDDEQFF. Here the CDR3 DNA reads TGCAGCGTTGTCCGGGGAAGGGGCGACGATGAGCAGTTCTTC.

To note about this clone: A much larger clone differs by one base, so this may be a read error. The chain is built from TRBV30 and TRBJ1-1, with 9 bases that match TRBD1. The CDR3 is made up of 13 amino acids. CDR1 and CDR2 from the germline V gene are GTSNPN and SVGIG (reference sequence). CDR3 nucleotide sequence: TGTGCCTGGGAAGGGAAGAGGACAGGGGAAGCTTCCTTT. Protein: CAWEGKRTGEASF.

This clone was counted ten times or more. The sample has other DNA sequences that encode this CDR3 too. The chain is built from TRBV5-8 and TRBJ2-7; D is ambiguous. The CDR3 has 13 amino acids. Trimming pared 2 bases from V and 2 bases from J, leaving 8 bases between. CDR1 is SGHTS and CDR2 is YDEGEE in the germline V gene. CDR3 sequence: CASSFGRTYEQYF. The CDR3 DNA sequence: TGTGCCAGCAGCTTCGGGCGGACCTACGAGCAGTACTTC.

The chain has TRBV27 and TRBJ2-7, with D perhaps matching TRBD2 (6 bases). Germline-derived CDR1 and CDR2 are MNHEY and SMNVEV (reference sequence). The V end lost 6 bases, the J end lost 3 bases, and 18 bases lay between the germline ends. This CDR3 is 15 amino acids long. CDR3 loop: CASSPIGGGNYEQYF. DNA of the CDR3: TGTGCCAGCAGCCCGATCGGGGGTGGGAACTACGAGCAGTACTTC.

V gene TRBV19 combines with J gene TRBJ1-2; perhaps TRBD1 as D (5 bases). The CDR3 has 14 residues. Germline V lookup: CDR1 LNHDA, CDR2 SQIVND (reference sequence). Trimming took 7 bases from V and 3 from J, leaving 15 bases between them. The CDR3 sequence: CASNPAGQYYGYTF. The DNA for the CDR3 is TGTGCCAGTAATCCCGCAGGACAATACTATGGCTACACCTTC.

The chain links TRBV6-5 to TRBJ1-2, with a tentative D call TRBD1 (5 bases). CDR3 size: 14 residues. Germline V gene data show CDR1 as MNHEY and CDR2 as SVGAGI. V lost 6 bases to trimming and J lost 4 bases, with 15 bases between them. CDR3 nucleotides: TGTGCCAGCAGCGGGGGGGTAGGGAGCTATGGCTACACCTTC. Its protein is CASSGGVGSYGYTF.

This clone was detected once. The rearrangement uses TRBV5-4 and TRBJ2-7, with TRBD2 matching over 15 bases. This CDR3 comprises 17 residues. The germline V gene encodes CDR1 SGHNT and CDR2 YYREEE (reference sequence). The V gene end was trimmed by 0 bases and the J gene end by 10 bases; junction bases not matched to a gene: 11. DNA of the CDR3: TGTGCCAGCAGCTTGGCAGTAGGGACTAGCGGGAGGTCCGGACAGTACTTC. Translated: CASSLAVGTSGRSGQYF.

The gene calls are TRBV30 and TRBJ1-5, with D perhaps matching TRBD1 (5 bases). Deletions cut 2 bases from V and 3 bases from J, with 8 bases between. CDR3 length equals 13 residues. Germline assignment: CDR1 GTSNPN and CDR2 SVGIG (reference sequence). The CDR3 spells CAWSKGTNQPQHF. CDR3 DNA: TGTGCCTGGAGTAAAGGGACCAATCAGCCCCAGCATTTT.

The chain is built from TRBV9 and TRBJ2-7; D gene unclear. The CDR3 consists of 14 residues. V lost 0 bases to trimming and J lost 0 bases, with 7 bases between them. The germline V gene has CDR1 SGDLS and CDR2 YYNGEE. The CDR3, as DNA: TGTGCCAGCAGCGTAGACGGTACCTCCTACGAGCAGTACTTC. This translates into CASSVDGTSYEQYF.

This clone occurred once. Other DNA sequences of this sample code for an identical CDR3. CDR3 DNA sequence: TGTGCCAGCAGTGCCCACTCTGGGGCCAACGTCCTGACTTTC. This gives the protein CASSAHSGANVLTF. The chain employs TRBV6-1 and TRBJ2-6; D gene ambiguous. CDR3 length: 14 amino acids. V was trimmed by 4 bases and J by 0 bases, leaving 4 bases between them. Germline V gives CDR1 MNHNS, CDR2 SASEGT.

This chain links TRBV28 with TRBJ2-7, with TRBD2 identical over 8 bases. J gave up 4 bases and V 2 bases, and 7 bases lay outside the gene matches. Germline V gives CDR1 MDHEN, CDR2 SYDVKM. This CDR3 is 15 amino acids long. The DNA for the CDR3 is TGTGCCAGCAGTTTAGGATCTAGCGGGCCATACGAGCAGTACTTC. This codes for CASSLGSSGPYEQYF.

The CDR3 region has the DNA TGTGCCAGCAGTTTATCGGGACCTATTGCAGATACGCAGTATTTT. It yields the protein CASSLSGPIADTQYF. The J gene is TRBJ2-3, the V gene TRBV27, with D perhaps TRBD1 or TRBD2 (5 bases each). Germline CDR1 reads MNHEY; CDR2 reads SMNVEV (reference sequence). The CDR3 runs 15 residues. The germline V and J ends were trimmed by 0 bases and 4 bases, with 11 bases remaining between them.

This clone was observed a handful of times. The V gene is TRBV11-3, the J gene TRBJ2-7; D uncertain. Germline loops: CDR1 SGHNT, CDR2 YENEEA. V was clipped by 10 bases and J by 0 bases, with 10 bases between them. This CDR3 has 12 residues. The CDR3 nucleotides are TGTGCCACCCATTTTTTCTCCTACGAGCAGTACTTC. Translation gives CATHFFSYEQYF.

The chain has TRBV4-1 and TRBJ1-5; D may be TRBD1 (6 bases). CDR1 and CDR2 (germline): MGHRA, YSYEKL. This CDR3 contains 17 residues. V was cut by 0 bases and J by 2 bases, with 14 bases left in between. The CDR3 coding sequence is TGCGCCAGCAGCCAAGATCGACGGGGGCCAGGCAATCAGCCCCAGCATTTT. Protein sequence: CASSQDRRGPGNQPQHF.